The rows below give T cell receptor beta chains drawn from one sample of a study of OX40 agonist ivuxolimab in advanced cancers. Method: immunoSEQ multiplex PCR; TCRdb's copy keeps in-frame clones and lacks some. The sample holds around 44,000 clones, around 85% seen once. The sequenced sample was CD4+ or CD8+ T cells sorted from blood, obtained in a trial of the OX40 agonist ivuxolimab. The receptors stem from an adult with an advanced solid tumor such as melanoma, head and neck, liver or kidney cancer. The CDR3 runs from the conserved cysteine through the conserved F or W. A D gene is named only where the DNA matches it firmly. Rows give clone size only sometimes, using once, few, many, or a class for an expanded clone.

clone_size: -; v_call: TRBV28; d_call: TRBD1; j_call: TRBJ1-1; cdr3_nt: TGTGCCGCAGGGGGCCCGAACACTGAAGCTTTCTTT; cdr3_aa: CAAGGPNTEAFF
clone_size: -; v_call: TRBV28; d_call: -; j_call: TRBJ1-2; cdr3_nt: TGTGCCAGCAGCCGGGCTAACTATGGCTACACCTTC; cdr3_aa: CASSRANYGYTF
clone_size: -; v_call: TRBV18; d_call: -; j_call: TRBJ1-5; cdr3_nt: TGTGCCAGCTCACCTCGGGACGGCGAGGAAGGGCCCCAGCATTTT; cdr3_aa: CASSPRDGEEGPQHF
clone_size: few; v_call: TRBV28; d_call: -; j_call: TRBJ2-3; cdr3_nt: TGTGCCAGCAGCCACGTACGCTTGAGGGCCAAGGGAGATACGCAGTATTTT; cdr3_aa: CASSHVRLRAKGDTQYF
clone_size: few; v_call: TRBV7-8; d_call: -; j_call: TRBJ1-2; cdr3_nt: TGTGCCAGCAGCACCCCCGGAGAGGCATGGGGCTACACCTTC; cdr3_aa: CASSTPGEAWGYTF
clone_size: -; v_call: TRBV18; d_call: -; j_call: TRBJ2-3; cdr3_nt: TGTGCCAGCTCACCGGGAAGGGGAAACACAGATACGCAGTATTTT; cdr3_aa: CASSPGRGNTDTQYF
clone_size: -; v_call: TRBV27; d_call: -; j_call: TRBJ1-1; cdr3_nt: TGTGCCAGCAGCCGGACAAGGAACACTGAAGCTTTCTTT; cdr3_aa: CASSRTRNTEAFF
clone_size: -; v_call: TRBV10-3; d_call: TRBD1; j_call: TRBJ2-7; cdr3_nt: TGTGCCATCAGCGCTGACAGGGGTTACGAGCAGTACTTC; cdr3_aa: CAISADRGYEQYF
clone_size: once; v_call: TRBV9; d_call: -; j_call: TRBJ1-3; cdr3_nt: TGTGCCAGCAGCCGTCCAGGGTCTGGAAACACCATATATTTT; cdr3_aa: CASSRPGSGNTIYF
clone_size: -; v_call: TRBV7-8; d_call: TRBD1; j_call: TRBJ1-2; cdr3_nt: TGTGCCAGCAGCCGGACAGGAGATAACTATGGCTACACCTTC; cdr3_aa: CASSRTGDNYGYTF
clone_size: once; v_call: TRBV28; d_call: TRBD1; j_call: TRBJ2-7; cdr3_nt: TGTGCCAGCAGTATTCCGGGACAGGGGTCCCACGAGCAGTACTTC; cdr3_aa: CASSIPGQGSHEQYF
clone_size: -; v_call: TRBV2; d_call: TRBD1; j_call: TRBJ1-3; cdr3_nt: TGTGCCAGCAGCCCCCGGGGCCTTCTGAGGACAGGTGGAAACACCATATATTTT; cdr3_aa: CASSPRGLLRTGGNTIYF
clone_size: -; v_call: TRBV2; d_call: -; j_call: TRBJ2-7; cdr3_nt: TGTGCCAGCAGTCCGACATTTATACTCTACGAGCAGTACTTC; cdr3_aa: CASSPTFILYEQYF
clone_size: -; v_call: TRBV7-3; d_call: -; j_call: TRBJ2-5; cdr3_nt: TGTGCCAGCAGCTACGGACAGCAAGAGACCCAGTACTTC; cdr3_aa: CASSYGQQETQYF
clone_size: -; v_call: TRBV7-9; d_call: TRBD1; j_call: TRBJ1-2; cdr3_nt: TGTGCCAGCAGCCTAGCGGGACAGGGGGTAGCTAACTATGGCTACACCTTC; cdr3_aa: CASSLAGQGVANYGYTF
clone_size: -; v_call: TRBV23-1; d_call: -; j_call: TRBJ1-2; cdr3_nt: TGCGCCAGCAGTCTCGACCCCGACCAGGAGAGTGGCTACACCTTC; cdr3_aa: CASSLDPDQESGYTF
clone_size: -; v_call: TRBV7-3; d_call: -; j_call: TRBJ1-1; cdr3_nt: TGTGCCAGCTCTGTCAGGATGAACACTGAGGCTTTCTTT; cdr3_aa: CASSVRMNTEAFF
clone_size: -; v_call: TRBV5-1; d_call: -; j_call: TRBJ1-3; cdr3_nt: TGCGCCAGCAGCTCCGCTGGGGGTTTCTCTGGAAACACCATATATTTT; cdr3_aa: CASSSAGGFSGNTIYF
clone_size: -; v_call: TRBV28; d_call: -; j_call: TRBJ2-7; cdr3_nt: TGTGCCAGCAGTTTTTTATGGGTAGCCCCAACCAACTACGAGCAGTACTTC; cdr3_aa: CASSFLWVAPTNYEQYF
clone_size: -; v_call: TRBV5-1; d_call: -; j_call: TRBJ2-3; cdr3_nt: TGCGCCAGCAGCTTGGCCAGGGTAACTAGCACAGATACGCAGTATTTT; cdr3_aa: CASSLARVTSTDTQYF
clone_size: -; v_call: TRBV9; d_call: TRBD1; j_call: TRBJ1-1; cdr3_nt: TGTGCCAGCAGCGTTCAGGGGGGGAACACTGAAGCTTTCTTT; cdr3_aa: CASSVQGGNTEAFF
clone_size: -; v_call: TRBV4-1; d_call: -; j_call: TRBJ2-1; cdr3_nt: TGCGCCAGCAGCCAAGTAGGGAATGAGCAGTTCTTC; cdr3_aa: CASSQVGNEQFF
clone_size: -; v_call: TRBV28; d_call: TRBD1; j_call: TRBJ2-3; cdr3_nt: TGTGCCAGCAGCCCGTCGGGACAGGGAATTTCCGATACGCAGTATTTT; cdr3_aa: CASSPSGQGISDTQYF
clone_size: -; v_call: TRBV7-3; d_call: -; j_call: TRBJ1-1; cdr3_nt: TGTGCCAGCAGCTTAGGCAGCGAGAACACTGAAGCTTTCTTT; cdr3_aa: CASSLGSENTEAFF
clone_size: -; v_call: TRBV5-1; d_call: TRBD1; j_call: TRBJ1-6; cdr3_nt: TGCGCCAGCAGATACACAGGGGATTCACCCCTCCACTTT; cdr3_aa: CASRYTGDSPLHF
clone_size: -; v_call: TRBV7-8; d_call: -; j_call: TRBJ1-2; cdr3_nt: TGTGCCAGCAGCTACAAAAACAGGGACCTTGGCTACACCTTC; cdr3_aa: CASSYKNRDLGYTF
clone_size: -; v_call: TRBV30; d_call: -; j_call: TRBJ2-6; cdr3_nt: TGTGCCTGGAATCGTCCCCCAGGGGCAAGAGGGGCCAACGTCCTGACTTTC; cdr3_aa: CAWNRPPGARGANVLTF
clone_size: -; v_call: TRBV19; d_call: -; j_call: TRBJ1-2; cdr3_nt: TGTGCCAGTACCCCGGACCGCTATGGCTACACCTTC; cdr3_aa: CASTPDRYGYTF
clone_size: -; v_call: TRBV28; d_call: TRBD2; j_call: TRBJ2-7; cdr3_nt: TGTGCCAGTTCTGGGAGGGCGAATCGATACGAGCAGTACTTC; cdr3_aa: CASSGRANRYEQYF
clone_size: -; v_call: TRBV28; d_call: -; j_call: TRBJ2-7; cdr3_nt: TGTGCCAGCCAAGGACAGACCTACGAGCAGTACTTC; cdr3_aa: CASQGQTYEQYF
clone_size: few; v_call: TRBV6-1; d_call: -; j_call: TRBJ2-5; cdr3_nt: TGTGCCAGCAGTGCCCGCAGGGGCCCAGGGGAGACCCAGTACTTC; cdr3_aa: CASSARRGPGETQYF
clone_size: -; v_call: TRBV5-1; d_call: TRBD2; j_call: TRBJ2-4; cdr3_nt: TGCGCCAGCAGCTTGGGGACTAGCGGTCTAGCCAAAAACATTCAGTACTTC; cdr3_aa: CASSLGTSGLAKNIQYF
clone_size: -; v_call: TRBV15; d_call: TRBD1; j_call: TRBJ2-1; cdr3_nt: TGTGCCACCAGCAGCACCAGGGGGAATGAGCAGTTCTTC; cdr3_aa: CATSSTRGNEQFF
clone_size: -; v_call: TRBV9; d_call: -; j_call: TRBJ1-5; cdr3_nt: TGTGCCAGCAGCGCCCGACAGGACCCGGAGCCCCAGCATTTT; cdr3_aa: CASSARQDPEPQHF
clone_size: -; v_call: TRBV4-1; d_call: -; j_call: TRBJ1-4; cdr3_nt: TGCGCCAGCAGCCGCGAGGGAGGTAAATTCGGACTGTTTTTT; cdr3_aa: CASSREGGKFGLFF
clone_size: -; v_call: TRBV28; d_call: TRBD1; j_call: TRBJ1-2; cdr3_nt: TGTGCCAGCAGTTCGGGACAGACGACTTATGGCTACACCTTC; cdr3_aa: CASSSGQTTYGYTF
clone_size: -; v_call: TRBV28; d_call: -; j_call: TRBJ1-3; cdr3_nt: TGTGCCAGCAGTTTATGGGACTTCTCTGGAAACACCATATATTTT; cdr3_aa: CASSLWDFSGNTIYF
clone_size: -; v_call: TRBV7-9; d_call: -; j_call: TRBJ2-7; cdr3_nt: TGTGCCAGCAGCTTAGCGGGAGGAGGACCCTACGAGCAGTACTTC; cdr3_aa: CASSLAGGGPYEQYF
clone_size: -; v_call: TRBV6-6; d_call: -; j_call: TRBJ2-2; cdr3_nt: TGTGCCAGCTCCGGGCGGGGTACTAACACCGGGGAGCTGTTTTTT; cdr3_aa: CASSGRGTNTGELFF
clone_size: -; v_call: TRBV5-1; d_call: TRBD1; j_call: TRBJ1-1; cdr3_nt: TGCGCCAGCAGCCAGGGACAGGGTCTGAACACTGAAGCTTTCTTT; cdr3_aa: CASSQGQGLNTEAFF
clone_size: -; v_call: TRBV7-2; d_call: -; j_call: TRBJ2-3; cdr3_nt: TGTGCCAGCAGCCCCTCGAGAGGAGGTTGGACAGATACGCAGTATTTT; cdr3_aa: CASSPSRGGWTDTQYF
clone_size: once; v_call: TRBV15; d_call: TRBD1; j_call: TRBJ2-4; cdr3_nt: TGTGCCACCAGCTCGCCGCAGGGGGTGGGCAAAAACATTCAGTACTTC; cdr3_aa: CATSSPQGVGKNIQYF
clone_size: -; v_call: TRBV30; d_call: TRBD2; j_call: TRBJ2-1; cdr3_nt: TGTGCCTGGAGTGTACTCTACGGGAGGGGTTCCTACAATGAGCAGTTCTTC; cdr3_aa: CAWSVLYGRGSYNEQFF
clone_size: once; v_call: TRBV29-1; d_call: -; j_call: TRBJ1-1; cdr3_nt: TGCAGCGTTGAAGTTGGGGGGAACACTGAAGCTTTCTTT; cdr3_aa: CSVEVGGNTEAFF
clone_size: once; v_call: TRBV11-3; d_call: -; j_call: TRBJ1-1; cdr3_nt: TGTGCCAGCAGCTTGGGCAGGGACACTGAAGCTTTCTTT; cdr3_aa: CASSLGRDTEAFF
clone_size: -; v_call: TRBV19; d_call: -; j_call: TRBJ1-2; cdr3_nt: TGTGCCAGTAGTGGGGGACGTGGCTACACCTTC; cdr3_aa: CASSGGRGYTF
clone_size: once; v_call: TRBV5-1; d_call: -; j_call: TRBJ2-1; cdr3_nt: TGCGCCAGCAAACAGGACGGCTACAATGAGCAGTTCTTC; cdr3_aa: CASKQDGYNEQFF
clone_size: -; v_call: TRBV6-4; d_call: -; j_call: TRBJ1-1; cdr3_nt: TGTGCCAGCAGTGACTCGATGGCAGGGAACACTGAAGCTTTCTTT; cdr3_aa: CASSDSMAGNTEAFF
clone_size: -; v_call: TRBV28; d_call: -; j_call: TRBJ2-3; cdr3_nt: TGTGCCAGCAGTTTATCCCCGGGGGGCTTCACAGATACGCAGTATTTT; cdr3_aa: CASSLSPGGFTDTQYF
clone_size: -; v_call: TRBV11-2; d_call: -; j_call: TRBJ2-3; cdr3_nt: TGTGCCAGCAGCTTAGACAGTCATACGCAGTATTTT; cdr3_aa: CASSLDSHTQYF
clone_size: -; v_call: TRBV6-1; d_call: -; j_call: TRBJ2-6; cdr3_nt: TGTGCCAGCAGTGATTCCGGGGGAACTGGGGCCAACGTCCTGACTTTC; cdr3_aa: CASSDSGGTGANVLTF
clone_size: -; v_call: TRBV6-5; d_call: -; j_call: TRBJ1-6; cdr3_nt: TGTGCCAGCAGCCAGAAAAGAGGTTCACCCCTCCACTTT; cdr3_aa: CASSQKRGSPLHF
clone_size: -; v_call: TRBV28; d_call: -; j_call: TRBJ2-1; cdr3_nt: TGTGCCAGCAGGTGGACTGGCGGGGGCTATGAGCAGTTCTTC; cdr3_aa: CASRWTGGGYEQFF
clone_size: -; v_call: TRBV7-8; d_call: -; j_call: TRBJ1-2; cdr3_nt: TGTGCCAGCAGCTTACGGGACGCCTCTAACTATGGCTACACCTTC; cdr3_aa: CASSLRDASNYGYTF
clone_size: -; v_call: TRBV15; d_call: TRBD1; j_call: TRBJ1-2; cdr3_nt: TGTGCCACCACCTGGGACAGGAACTATGGCTACACCTTC; cdr3_aa: CATTWDRNYGYTF